The entry below describes one T cell receptor (beta chain). Its specificity is not known. The record originates from a study of CD8 T cells in Susac syndrome. Broader study findings: The study's TCR sequencing and HLA analysis drew on a certain number of individuals. That number was acknowledged as relatively small.

Random hexamers served to reverse transcribe roughly 0.5 to 1 ug RNA. MiXCR, run by TCRdb on the immunoSEQ multiplex PCR reads, gives a single entry per CDR3 protein. This table holds tens of thousands of distinct CDR3 sequences, about 94% found once. V lost 8 bases to trimming and J lost 0 bases, with 10 bases between them. Germline V gives CDR1 SNHLY, CDR2 FYNNEI. CDR3 length: 13 residues. This TCR came from a human donor with multiple sclerosis. V and J are TRBV2 and TRBJ1-1, with a possible D match to TRBD1 (6 bases). Input material: CD8+ T cells from PBMCs. This chain's CDR3 is CASLRGMNTEAFF. The CDR3 region has the DNA TGTGCCAGCCTCAGGGGCATGAACACTGAAGCTTTCTTT.